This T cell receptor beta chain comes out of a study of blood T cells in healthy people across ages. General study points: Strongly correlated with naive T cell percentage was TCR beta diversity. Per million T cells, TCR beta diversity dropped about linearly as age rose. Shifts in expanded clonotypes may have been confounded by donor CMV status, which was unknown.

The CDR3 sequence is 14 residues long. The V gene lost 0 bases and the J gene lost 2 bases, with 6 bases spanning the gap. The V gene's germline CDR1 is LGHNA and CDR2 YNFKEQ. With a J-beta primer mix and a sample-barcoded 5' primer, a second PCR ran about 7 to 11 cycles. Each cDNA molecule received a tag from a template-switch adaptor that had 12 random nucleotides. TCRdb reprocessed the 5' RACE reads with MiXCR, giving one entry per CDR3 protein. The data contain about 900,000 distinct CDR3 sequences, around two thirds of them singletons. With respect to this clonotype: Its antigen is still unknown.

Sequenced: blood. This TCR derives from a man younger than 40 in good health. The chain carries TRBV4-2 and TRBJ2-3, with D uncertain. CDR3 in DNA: TGTGCCAGCAGCCAAGATCTGATCACAGATACGCAGTATTTT. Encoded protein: CASSQDLITDTQYF.